This T cell receptor (beta chain) is from a study of blood T cell repertoires in COVID-19. Measured with immunoSEQ multiplex PCR; TCRdb has only the in-frame clones, and not every one. Of hundreds of thousands of clones listed, about 85% are singletons. Between the trimmed V and J ends, which lost 2 bases and 2 bases, there was a span of 6 bases. Germline CDR1 reads KGHSH; CDR2 reads LQKENI. The CDR3 runs to 13 residues. This receptor was taken from a woman of 80 years or more with active or convalescent COVID-19. This chain uses TRBV18 with TRBJ2-5; D gene unclear. Sequencing was performed on peripheral blood. The CDR3 DNA reads TGTGCCAGCTCACCAATAGAGCAAGAGACCCAGTACTTC. Encoded protein: CASSPIEQETQYF.